This T cell receptor beta chain was found in a study of cytomegalovirus exposure and HLA in healthy donors. Turning to the study itself: Previous work identified 95 million to 140 million unique TCR beta sequences from around 200 million T cells.

V was trimmed by 4 bases and J by 3 bases, leaving 7 bases between them. This CDR3 region has 13 residues. Germline V gene lookup returns CDR1 WNHNN and CDR2 SYGVQD (reference sequence). Study findings and constraints: The investigators catalogued 150 to 200 TCR beta chains as cytomegalovirus-associated. When the data were analyzed later, several of the most significant clusters appeared to be linked to common viral pathogens.

In the PCR, 60 Vbeta and 13 Jbeta primers were used. Method: immunoSEQ multiplex PCR; TCRdb's copy keeps in-frame clones and lacks some. The data include fewer than 150,000 clones; the top ten clones carry roughly 3.5%. In regard to this clone: The target antigen is unknown.

The receptor was derived from a man younger than 30 in good health and CMV-seronegative. Sequenced: PBMCs. V gene TRBV10-1 combines with J gene TRBJ1-5; a possible D gene is TRBD1 (5 bases). The CDR3 nucleotides read TGCGCCAGCAGTGGACAGTCCAATCAGCCCCAGCATTTT. Translating gives CASSGQSNQPQHF.